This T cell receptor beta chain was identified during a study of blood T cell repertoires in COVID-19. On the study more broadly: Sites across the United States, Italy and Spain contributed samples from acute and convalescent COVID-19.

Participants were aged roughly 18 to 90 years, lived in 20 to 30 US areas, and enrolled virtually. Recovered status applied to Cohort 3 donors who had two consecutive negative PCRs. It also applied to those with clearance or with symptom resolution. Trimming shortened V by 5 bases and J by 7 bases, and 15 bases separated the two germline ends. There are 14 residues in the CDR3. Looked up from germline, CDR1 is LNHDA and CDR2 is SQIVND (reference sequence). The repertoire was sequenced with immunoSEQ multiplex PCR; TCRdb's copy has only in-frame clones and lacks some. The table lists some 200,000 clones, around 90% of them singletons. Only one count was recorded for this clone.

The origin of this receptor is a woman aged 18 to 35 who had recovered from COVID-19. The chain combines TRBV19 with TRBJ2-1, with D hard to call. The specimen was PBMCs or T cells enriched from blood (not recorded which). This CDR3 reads CASSPYPRQNEQFF. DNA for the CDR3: TGTGCCAGTAGTCCATACCCTAGGCAGAATGAGCAGTTCTTC.